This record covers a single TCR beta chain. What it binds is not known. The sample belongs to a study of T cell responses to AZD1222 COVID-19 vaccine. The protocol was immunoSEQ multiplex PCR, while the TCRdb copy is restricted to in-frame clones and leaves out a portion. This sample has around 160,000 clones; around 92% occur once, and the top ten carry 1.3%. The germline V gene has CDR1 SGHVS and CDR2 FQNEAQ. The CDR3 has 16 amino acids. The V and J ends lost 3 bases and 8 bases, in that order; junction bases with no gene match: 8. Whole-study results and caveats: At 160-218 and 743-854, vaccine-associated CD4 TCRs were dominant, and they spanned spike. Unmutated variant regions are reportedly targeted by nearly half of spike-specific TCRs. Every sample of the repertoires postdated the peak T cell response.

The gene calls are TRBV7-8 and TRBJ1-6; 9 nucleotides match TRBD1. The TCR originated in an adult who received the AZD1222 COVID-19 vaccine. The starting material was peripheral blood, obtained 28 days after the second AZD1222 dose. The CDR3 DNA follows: TGTGCCAGCAGCTTCGGTACAGGGGGCCTTGATTCACCCCTCCACTTT. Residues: CASSFGTGGLDSPLHF.